This is a list of T cell receptor beta chains from one sample in a study of CD4+ T cells in melanoma. The table came from immunoSEQ multiplex PCR; TCRdb's copy has only in-frame clones and leaves some out. The table has fewer than 15,000 clones, 60% to 85% seen once. Sequenced: cells from a culture (not recorded whether cultured in vitro). All receptors come from a human donor with melanoma. CDR3s include the opening cysteine and the closing phenylalanine or tryptophan. D genes are given only for firm matches. For some rows the clone size is stated as once, few or many, or as a class when expanded; others skip it.

>few|-|TRBV6-5|TRBJ2-7
TGTGCCAGCCGGAGGGACAGTGTCTACGAGCAGTACTTC
CASRRDSVYEQYF
>-|TRBD1|TRBV4-2|TRBJ1-1
TGTGCCAGCAGCCATTCAGGGGGCGTGAACACTGAAGCTTTCTTT
CASSHSGGVNTEAFF
>-|-|TRBV7-9|TRBJ1-5
TGTGCCAGCAGCTTAGGATCGGGGGCGGTGCCCCAGCATTTT
CASSLGSGAVPQHF
>once|-|TRBV10-3|TRBJ1-1
TGTGCCAGCAGATCGAGGGATGCAGCTGAAGCTTTCTTT
CASRSRDAAEAFF
>-|TRBD1|TRBV4-1|TRBJ1-5
TGCGCCAGCAGCCAAGGGGTGCGCGGCGGGACAGGGGATCAGCCCCAGCATTTT
CASSQGVRGGTGDQPQHF
>-|-|TRBV11-2|TRBJ1-1
TGTGCCAGCAGCTTAGGGCGGACGGACAGAGGAAAAGCTTTCTTT
CASSLGRTDRGKAFF
>-|TRBD2|TRBV6-4|TRBJ2-5
TGTGCCAGCATACATCGGGGGGAGGAGACCCAGTACTTC
CASIHRGEETQYF
>-|TRBD2|TRBV2|TRBJ2-4
TGTGCCAGCAGCTCCGGGGGGGGGTATCCCTACTTC
CASSSGGGYPYF
>-|-|TRBV11-2|TRBJ1-2
TGTGCCAGCAGCTCCCTATCGCAGCGTGGCTACACCTTC
CASSSLSQRGYTF
>-|-|TRBV18|TRBJ1-6
TGTGCCAGCTCACCAAGTTCCAGGGGAAATTCACCCCTCCACTTT
CASSPSSRGNSPLHF
>-|-|TRBV27|TRBJ1-1
TGTGCCAGCCAGGATCTGGGGGATGGGACCACTGAAGCTTTCTTT
CASQDLGDGTTEAFF
>few|-|TRBV5-1|TRBJ1-2
TGCGCCAGCAGGATACTTGAGACAGACTATGGCTACACCTTC
CASRILETDYGYTF
>-|TRBD1|TRBV18|TRBJ2-3
TGTGCCAGCTCACCTTCACTCGGGACAGTAACAGATACGCAGTATTTT
CASSPSLGTVTDTQYF
>-|-|TRBV6-5|TRBJ1-1
TGTGCCAGCAGTTTACAGGGCCGGCCTGAAGCTTTCTTT
CASSLQGRPEAFF
>-|-|TRBV7-6|TRBJ2-5
TGTGCCAGCAGCTTACAGCAAGAGACCCAGTACTTC
CASSLQQETQYF
>once|TRBD2|TRBV19|TRBJ2-7
TGTGCCAGTAGTCAGACAACTAGCGGGGGGGCCTCCTACGAGCAGTACTTC
CASSQTTSGGASYEQYF
>-|-|TRBV25-1|TRBJ2-7
TGTGCCAGCAGTGAATCCTGGTACGAGCAGTACTTC
CASSESWYEQYF
>-|-|TRBV30|TRBJ1-1
TGTGCCTGGAGTTCAGAGCGGCAAAAAGCTTTCTTT
CAWSSERQKAFF
>-|TRBD1|TRBV9|TRBJ1-4
TGTGCCAGCAGCGCTGCGGACAGGGGGCCGTGGAAACTGTTTTTT
CASSAADRGPWKLFF
>-|-|TRBV5-1|TRBJ1-5
TGCGCCAGCGCCCCGGGGCCGGGGCAGCCCCAGCATTTT
CASAPGPGQPQHF
>-|-|TRBV5-1|TRBJ2-5
TGCGCCAGCACCTCGACAGCCCGGGGGGAGACCCAGTACTTC
CASTSTARGETQYF
>-|-|TRBV7-9|TRBJ2-1
TGTGCCAGCAGCTTAAGGTCAGACAATGAGCAGTTCTTC
CASSLRSDNEQFF
>-|-|TRBV11-3|TRBJ2-1
TGTGCCAGCAGCCTGGGACCAACTAATATCAATGAGCAGTTCTTC
CASSLGPTNINEQFF
>once|-|TRBV11-2|TRBJ1-3
TGTGCCAGCAGTTTCAGTCACGGAAACTCTGGAAACACCATATATTTT
CASSFSHGNSGNTIYF
>-|-|TRBV19|TRBJ1-6
TGTGCCAGTAGTACCCAGGGAACTAATTCACCCCTCCACTTT
CASSTQGTNSPLHF
>-|-|TRBV4-2|TRBJ1-4
TGTGCCAGCAGCCAAGCCTTGTATTCTAGTATGGGAAAACTGTTTTTT
CASSQALYSSMGKLFF
>-|-|TRBV5-1|TRBJ1-2
TGCGCCAGCAGCTTGGACAGTCGCGGGTTCAGTGGCTACACCTTC
CASSLDSRGFSGYTF
>medium-sized|-|TRBV29-1|TRBJ1-2
TGCAGCGTTGAAGTTGTGGCCGGTGGCTACACCTTC
CSVEVVAGGYTF
>-|TRBD1|TRBV5-1|TRBJ1-2
TGCGCCAGCAGCTGGACGACAGGGGAGGATGGCTACACCTTC
CASSWTTGEDGYTF
>-|TRBD1|TRBV13|TRBJ2-7
TGTGCCAGCAGCTCCCGGGACAGGGGGGGTTACGAGCAGTACTTC
CASSSRDRGGYEQYF
>-|-|TRBV7-3|TRBJ1-1
TGTGCCAGCAGCTCCCTTCCGGGGATTGGGAACACTGAAGCTTTCTTT
CASSSLPGIGNTEAFF
>-|TRBD1|TRBV9|TRBJ1-1
TGTGCCAGCAGCTCCACCGGGACAGCATCCACTGAAGCTTTCTTT
CASSSTGTASTEAFF
>once|-|TRBV7-3|TRBJ1-1
TGTGCCAGCAGCTTAACGGGTTGGGGCACTGAAGCTTTCTTT
CASSLTGWGTEAFF
>-|-|TRBV4-2|TRBJ1-1
TGTGCCAGCAGCCCCTGGGTCCACACTGAAGCTTTCTTT
CASSPWVHTEAFF
>-|-|TRBV6-1|TRBJ1-1
TGTGCCAGCAGAAAGCCGGGACTGATAGCTGAAGCTTTCTTT
CASRKPGLIAEAFF
>-|-|TRBV20-1|TRBJ2-7
TGCAGTGCTAGCATGCTCTACGAGCAGTACTTC
CSASMLYEQYF
>-|-|TRBV27|TRBJ1-2
TGTGCCAGCAGTTTCTCAGGGTCCTTGGGCTACACCTTC
CASSFSGSLGYTF
>-|-|TRBV5-4|TRBJ2-7
TGTGCCAGCAGCCACCGGGACCATGCACCCGGGCAGTACTTC
CASSHRDHAPGQYF
>-|TRBD2|TRBV7-2|TRBJ2-5
TGTGCCAGCAGCTTTCAGCGGGGGGCAGGGGAGACCCAGTACTTC
CASSFQRGAGETQYF
>few|TRBD1|TRBV27|TRBJ2-7
TGTGCCAGCTCAAGACAGGGGATCTACGAGCAGTACTTC
CASSRQGIYEQYF
>-|-|TRBV11-2|TRBJ2-7
TGTGCCAGCAGCTTTGGCTCCAACTACGAGCAGTACTTC
CASSFGSNYEQYF
>-|-|TRBV7-9|TRBJ2-1
TGTGCCAGCAGCTTTCTTAGGAATGAGCAGTTCTTC
CASSFLRNEQFF
>few|-|TRBV19|TRBJ1-5
TGTGCCAGTAGTATGGCCGGCCATAGCAATCAGCCCCAGCATTTT
CASSMAGHSNQPQHF
>-|-|TRBV7-9|TRBJ2-3
TGTGCCAGCTCCGGCGGGATGAGCACAGATACGCAGTATTTT
CASSGGMSTDTQYF
>-|-|TRBV5-1|TRBJ2-7
TGCGCCAGCAGCTTGGTTCCGGGTCCGAACTTCTACGAGCAGTACTTC
CASSLVPGPNFYEQYF
>-|-|TRBV15|TRBJ1-5
TGTGCCACCAGCAGAGACTCGGCCTTTTATAGCAATCAGCCCCAGCATTTT
CATSRDSAFYSNQPQHF
>-|-|TRBV18|TRBJ2-7
TGTGCCAGCTCACCACCCGGGGGAGACTACTACGAGCAGTACTTC
CASSPPGGDYYEQYF
>-|-|TRBV6-1|TRBJ1-2
TGTGCCAGCAGTGAGGGGGGGCTTCGCTATGGCTACACCTTC
CASSEGGLRYGYTF
>-|TRBD1|TRBV27|TRBJ2-3
TGTGCCAGCAGTTCCTACCTGACAGGGGGCGGCACAGATACGCAGTATTTT
CASSSYLTGGGTDTQYF
>-|-|TRBV7-2|TRBJ2-3
TGTGCCAGCAGCTTAGGACAGGTTACAGATACGCAGTATTTT
CASSLGQVTDTQYF
>-|-|TRBV6-5|TRBJ1-4
TGTGCCAGCAGTTACGGGACCGTTGAAAAACTGTTTTTT
CASSYGTVEKLFF
>-|-|TRBV4-1|TRBJ1-2
TGCGCCAGCAGCCAGATATACAGGGAAGGCTACACCTTC
CASSQIYREGYTF
>-|-|TRBV7-9|TRBJ2-7
TGTGCCAGCAGCAACTTACACACGGCCTACGAGCAGTACTTC
CASSNLHTAYEQYF
>-|-|TRBV20-1|TRBJ2-5
TGCAGTGCTAGAGCTGAGACCCAGTACTTC
CSARAETQYF
>-|-|TRBV9|TRBJ1-1
TGTGCCAGCAGCGTAACGTCGACAGGCGAAGCTTTCTTT
CASSVTSTGEAFF
>-|-|TRBV29-1|TRBJ1-5
TGCAGCGTTGTGGTCCAGAGCAATCAGCCCCAGCATTTT
CSVVVQSNQPQHF
>-|-|TRBV6-6|TRBJ2-3
TGTGCCAGCAGTTCCACAGATACGCAGTATTTT
CASSSTDTQYF
>-|TRBD1|TRBV10-3|TRBJ1-2
TGTGCCATCAGCGGACAGGGGCAGGGTGGCTACACCTTC
CAISGQGQGGYTF
>-|-|TRBV18|TRBJ1-5
TGTGCCAGCTCACCTCTTCCGGGACAAGGTCCTGGGGAGCCCCAGCATTTT
CASSPLPGQGPGEPQHF
>-|TRBD1|TRBV29-1|TRBJ2-7
TGCAGCGTTGCAGTAGGGGGCACCTACGAGCAGTACTTC
CSVAVGGTYEQYF